This TCR beta chain emerged from a study of blood T cell repertoires in COVID-19. Across the whole study: Both acute and convalescent COVID-19 samples were obtained from the United States, Italy and Spain.

Per the study methods: Using reference gene primer amplification, nucleated cell counts were estimated. Produced via immunoSEQ multiplex PCR; TCRdb's table is partial and in-frame only. V and J calls and clone size are given by that table; D and trimming were obtained from the DNA. The profile covers approximately 100,000 clones, with roughly 71% appearing a single time and approximately 5.9% taken by the ten largest. Germline CDR1 is LNHNV and CDR2 is YYDKDF (reference sequence). V shed 0 bases and J shed 4 bases, with 16 bases lying between them. CDR3 size: 16 residues. Specimen: peripheral blood. This sequence was found in a man at least 80 years old with acute or convalescent COVID-19. This sequence joins TRBV15 and TRBJ2-7, with D tentatively TRBD2 (6 bases). In DNA form, the CDR3 reads TGTGCCACCAGCAGAGATTTCGGACTACCTCCATACGAGCAGTACTTC. Its translation: CATSRDFGLPPYEQYF.